The present T cell receptor beta chain was sequenced within a study of T-cell memory formation after mild COVID-19. Across the whole study: TCR clusters mostly belonged to single donors.

This CDR3 contains 17 residues. From 5'RACE with constant-segment primers came TCR alpha and TCR beta cDNA libraries that carried sample barcodes and UMIs. MiXCR, run by TCRdb on the 5' RACE reads, gives a single entry per CDR3 protein. This sample has a few hundred thousand distinct CDR3 sequences; about 23% occur once, and the top ten carry roughly an eighth. The rearrangement joins TRBV21-1 to TRBJ2-3. TRBV21-1 is assigned pseudogene status. This sequence was found in an adult woman who had mild COVID-19 (a few samples of this study predate the infection). Cell type and time point are not known. Material: PBMCs or a T cell subset sorted from them (not recorded which). Here the CDR3 reads CASSKARKATSTDTQYF. For the CDR3, the DNA is TGTGCCAGCAGCAAAGCGCGCAAAGCGACTAGCACAGATACGCAGTATTTT.